What follows are 5 T cell receptor beta chains derived from one specimen sequenced in a study of OX40 agonist ivuxolimab in advanced cancers. Libraries were prepared by immunoSEQ multiplex PCR; TCRdb keeps only in-frame clonotypes and omits some of them. This repertoire shows some 82,000 clones, about 93% found once; its top ten account for approximately 10%. Material: CD4+ or CD8+ T cells sorted from blood, obtained in a trial of the OX40 agonist ivuxolimab. These receptor sequences come from an adult with an advanced solid tumor such as melanoma, head and neck, liver or kidney cancer.

The chain has TRBV9 and TRBJ2-1; 7 nucleotides line up with TRBD2. Germline lookup yields CDR1 SGDLS and CDR2 YYNGEE. The V and J ends lost 4 bases and 2 bases, in that order; junction bases with no gene match: 9. CDR3 length: 16 residues. The CDR3 DNA is TGTGCCAGCAGCCCCCCTGGAGGACTAGCCTACAATGAGCAGTTCTTC. It translates to CASSPPGGLAYNEQFF.

This chain connects TRBV7-9 to TRBJ1-1; no reliable D call. CDR3 length: 14 residues. V lost 1 base and J 1 base, leaving 7 bases between the germline ends. From germline, CDR1 is SEHNR and CDR2 FQNEAQ (reference sequence). The CDR3 DNA sequence: TGTGCCAGCAGCTTAGTTTTGGGGAACACTGAAGCTTTCTTT. Its protein product is CASSLVLGNTEAFF.

The chain uses TRBV27 and TRBJ1-1, with a weak D call TRBD1 (5 bases). V lost 11 bases and J 3 bases, leaving 13 bases between the germline ends. In germline, CDR1 is MNHEY, CDR2 SMNVEV (reference sequence). The CDR3 sequence is 12 residues long. As DNA, the CDR3 is TGTGCCTCGGGGACCGGCGACACTGAAGCTTTCTTT. Encoded protein: CASGTGDTEAFF.

The chain carries TRBV19 and TRBJ1-2; TRBD1 matches 7 bases. V dropped 5 bases and J dropped 0; count of bases not matched to a gene: 12. In germline, CDR1 is LNHDA, CDR2 SQIVND (reference sequence). This CDR3 is 17 amino acids long. Here the CDR3 reads CASSRRTGTITNYGYTF. DNA for the CDR3: TGTGCCAGTAGTCGCCGGACAGGAACCATCACTAACTATGGCTACACCTTC. The entire variable domain, with the rest obtained from reference TRBV19 and TRBJ1-2, is as follows: DGGITQSPKYLFRKEGQNVTLSCEQNLNHDAMYWYRQDPGQGLRLIYYSQIVNDFQKGDIAEGYSVSREKKESFPLTVTSAQKNPTAFYLCASSRRTGTITNYGYTFGSGTRLTVV.

The chain combines TRBV9 with TRBJ2-3; D ambiguous. The CDR3 runs 12 residues. Trimming cost V 0 bases and J 5 bases, with 4 bases left between them. The germline V gene encodes CDR1 SGDLS and CDR2 YYNGEE. For the CDR3, the DNA is TGTGCCAGCAGCGTAGCAATAGATACGCAGTATTTT. It specifies CASSVAIDTQYF.